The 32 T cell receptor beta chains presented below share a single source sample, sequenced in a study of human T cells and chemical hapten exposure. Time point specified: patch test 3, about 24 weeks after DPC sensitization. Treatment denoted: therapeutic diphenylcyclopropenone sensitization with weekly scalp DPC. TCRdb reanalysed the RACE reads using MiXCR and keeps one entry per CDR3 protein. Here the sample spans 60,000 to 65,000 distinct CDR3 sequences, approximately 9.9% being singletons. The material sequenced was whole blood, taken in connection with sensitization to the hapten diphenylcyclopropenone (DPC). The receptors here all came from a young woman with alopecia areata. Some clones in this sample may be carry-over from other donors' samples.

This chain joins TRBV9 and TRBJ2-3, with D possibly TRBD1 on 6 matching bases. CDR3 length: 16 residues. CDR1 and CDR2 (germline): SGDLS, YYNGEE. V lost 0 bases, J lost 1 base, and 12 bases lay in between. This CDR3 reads CASSVDWTDRTDTQYF. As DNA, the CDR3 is TGTGCCAGCAGCGTAGACTGGACAGACCGCACAGATACGCAGTATTTT.

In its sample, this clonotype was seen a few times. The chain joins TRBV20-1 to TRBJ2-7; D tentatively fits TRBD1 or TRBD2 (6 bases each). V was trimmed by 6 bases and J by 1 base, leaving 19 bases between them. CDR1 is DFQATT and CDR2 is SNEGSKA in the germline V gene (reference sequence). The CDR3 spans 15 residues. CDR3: CSAPLWGARSYEQYF. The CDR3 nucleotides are TGCAGTGCGCCTCTTTGGGGGGCGCGGTCCTACGAGCAGTACTTC.

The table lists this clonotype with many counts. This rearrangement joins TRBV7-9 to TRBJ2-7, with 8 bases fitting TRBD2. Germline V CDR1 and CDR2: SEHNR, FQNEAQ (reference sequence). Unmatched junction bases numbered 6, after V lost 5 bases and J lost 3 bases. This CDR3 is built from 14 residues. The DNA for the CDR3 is TGTGCCAGCAGCCCCCGGGAGGGACACTACGAGCAGTACTTC. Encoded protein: CASSPREGHYEQYF.

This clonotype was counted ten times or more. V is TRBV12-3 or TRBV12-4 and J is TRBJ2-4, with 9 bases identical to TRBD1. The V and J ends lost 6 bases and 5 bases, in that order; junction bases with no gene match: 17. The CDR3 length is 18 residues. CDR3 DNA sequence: TGTGCCAGCAGGCCCTGGACAGGGGCGACCCCGACACAAAACATTCAGTACTTC. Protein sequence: CASRPWTGATPTQNIQYF.

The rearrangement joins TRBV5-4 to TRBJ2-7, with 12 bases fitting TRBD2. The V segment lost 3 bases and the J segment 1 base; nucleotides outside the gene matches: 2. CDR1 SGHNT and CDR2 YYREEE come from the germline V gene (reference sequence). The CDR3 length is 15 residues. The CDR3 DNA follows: TGTGCCAGCAGCTACACTAGCGGGAGGTCCTACGAGCAGTACTTC. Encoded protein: CASSYTSGRSYEQYF.

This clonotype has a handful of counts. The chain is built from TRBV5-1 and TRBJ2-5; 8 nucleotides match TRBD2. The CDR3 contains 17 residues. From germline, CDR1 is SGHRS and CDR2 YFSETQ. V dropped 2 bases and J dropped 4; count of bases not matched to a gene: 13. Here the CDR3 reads CASSLPLGSGGRETQYF. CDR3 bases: TGCGCCAGCAGCTTACCACTTGGCTCGGGAGGGAGAGAGACCCAGTACTTC.

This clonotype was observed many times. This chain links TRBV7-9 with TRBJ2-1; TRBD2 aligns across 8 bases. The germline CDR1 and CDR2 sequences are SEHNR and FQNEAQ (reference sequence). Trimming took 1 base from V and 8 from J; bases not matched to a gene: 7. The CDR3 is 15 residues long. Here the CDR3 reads CASSLVLAGKDEQFF. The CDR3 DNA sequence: TGTGCCAGCAGCTTAGTATTAGCGGGGAAGGATGAGCAGTTCTTC.

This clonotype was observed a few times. The CDR3 nucleotides are TGTGCCAGCAGGCCCCACAGGGGGCAGGGAGAAAAACTGTTTTTT. It yields the protein CASRPHRGQGEKLFF. J is TRBJ1-4 and V is TRBV28; 9 bases agree with TRBD1. This CDR3 region has 15 residues. Germline trimming cut 6 bases from V and 8 bases from J; bases unmatched to any gene: 10. Per germline, CDR1 MDHEN and CDR2 SYDVKM.

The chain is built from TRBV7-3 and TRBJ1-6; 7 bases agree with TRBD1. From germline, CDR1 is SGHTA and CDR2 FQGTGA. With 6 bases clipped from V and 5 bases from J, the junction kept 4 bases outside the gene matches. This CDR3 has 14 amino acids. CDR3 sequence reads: CASSPDRDNSPLHF. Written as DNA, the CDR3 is TGTGCCAGCAGTCCAGACAGGGATAATTCACCCCTCCACTTT.

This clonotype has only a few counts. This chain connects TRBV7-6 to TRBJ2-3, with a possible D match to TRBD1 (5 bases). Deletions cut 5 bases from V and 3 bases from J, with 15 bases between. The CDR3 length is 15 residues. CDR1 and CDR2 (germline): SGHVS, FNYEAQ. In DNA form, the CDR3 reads TGTGCCAGCAGCACTCAGGGATCTGGAACAGATACGCAGTATTTT. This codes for CASSTQGSGTDTQYF.

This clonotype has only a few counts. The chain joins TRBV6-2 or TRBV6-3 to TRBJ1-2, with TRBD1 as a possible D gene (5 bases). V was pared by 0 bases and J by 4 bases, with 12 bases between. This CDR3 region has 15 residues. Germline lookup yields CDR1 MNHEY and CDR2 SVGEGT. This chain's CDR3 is CASSYSQDSFYGYTF. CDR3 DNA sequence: TGTGCCAGCAGTTACTCCCAAGACAGCTTCTATGGCTACACCTTC.

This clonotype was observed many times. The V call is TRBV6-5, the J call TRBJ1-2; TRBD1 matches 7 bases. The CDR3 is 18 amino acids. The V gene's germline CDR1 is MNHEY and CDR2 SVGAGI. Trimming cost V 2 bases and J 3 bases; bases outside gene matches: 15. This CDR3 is CASSYQIRRQGYDYGYTF. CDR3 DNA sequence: TGTGCCAGCAGTTACCAAATCCGAAGACAGGGTTATGACTATGGCTACACCTTC.

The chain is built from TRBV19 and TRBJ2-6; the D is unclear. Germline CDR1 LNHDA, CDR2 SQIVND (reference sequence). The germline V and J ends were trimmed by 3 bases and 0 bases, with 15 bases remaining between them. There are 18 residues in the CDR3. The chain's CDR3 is CASSILGTPVSGANVLTF. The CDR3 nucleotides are TGTGCCAGTAGTATCCTAGGTACCCCTGTCTCTGGGGCCAACGTCCTGACTTTC.

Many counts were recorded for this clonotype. CDR3 residues: CATSRDWGRPGANVLTF. In nucleotides, the CDR3 is TGTGCCACCAGCAGAGATTGGGGGCGGCCTGGGGCCAACGTCCTGACTTTC. The rearrangement uses TRBV15 and TRBJ2-6; tentatively, D is TRBD1 (6 bases). Germline V CDR1 and CDR2: LNHNV, YYDKDF (reference sequence). Trimming took 0 bases from V and 2 from J, leaving 11 bases between them. The CDR3 loop spans 17 amino acids.

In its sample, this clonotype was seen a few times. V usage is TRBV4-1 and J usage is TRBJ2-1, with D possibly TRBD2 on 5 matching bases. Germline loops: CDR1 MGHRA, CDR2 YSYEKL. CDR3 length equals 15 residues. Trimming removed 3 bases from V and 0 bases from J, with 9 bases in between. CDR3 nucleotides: TGCGCCAGCAGCCATTTGGGGAGCTCCTACAATGAGCAGTTCTTC. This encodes CASSHLGSSYNEQFF.

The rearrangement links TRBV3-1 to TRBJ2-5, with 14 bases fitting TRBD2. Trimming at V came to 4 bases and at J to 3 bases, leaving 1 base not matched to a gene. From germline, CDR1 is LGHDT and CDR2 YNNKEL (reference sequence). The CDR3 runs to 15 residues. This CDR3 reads CASSPGLAGEETQYF. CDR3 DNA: TGTGCCAGCAGCCCGGGACTAGCGGGGGAAGAGACCCAGTACTTC.

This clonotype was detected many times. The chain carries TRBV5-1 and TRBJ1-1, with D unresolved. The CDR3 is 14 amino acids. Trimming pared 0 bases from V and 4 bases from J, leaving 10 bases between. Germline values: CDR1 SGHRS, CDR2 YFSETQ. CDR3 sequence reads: CASSLASGGTEAFF. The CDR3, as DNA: TGCGCCAGCAGCTTGGCTTCGGGCGGCACTGAAGCTTTCTTT.

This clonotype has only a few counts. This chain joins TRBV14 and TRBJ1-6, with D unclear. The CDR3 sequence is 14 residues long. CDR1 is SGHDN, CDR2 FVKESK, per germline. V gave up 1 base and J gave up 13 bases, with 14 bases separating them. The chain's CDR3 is CASSQGLGNVPLHF. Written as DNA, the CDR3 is TGTGCCAGCAGCCAAGGGTTGGGGAATGTTCCCCTCCACTTT.

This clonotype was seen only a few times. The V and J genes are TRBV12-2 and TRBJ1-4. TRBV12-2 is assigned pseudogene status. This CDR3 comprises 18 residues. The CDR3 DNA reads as TGTGCAAGTCGCTCCCCGAGACGGGAGGGCCAAACTAATGAAAAACTGTTTTTT. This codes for CASRSPRREGQTNEKLFF.

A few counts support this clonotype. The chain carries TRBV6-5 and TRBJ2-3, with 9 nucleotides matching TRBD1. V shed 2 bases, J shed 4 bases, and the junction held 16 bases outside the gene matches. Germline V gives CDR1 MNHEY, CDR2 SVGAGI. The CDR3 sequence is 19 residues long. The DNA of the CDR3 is TGTGCCAGCAGTTACAACCCTGGGACAGGGCACACCAGCGCAGATACGCAGTATTTT. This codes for CASSYNPGTGHTSADTQYF.

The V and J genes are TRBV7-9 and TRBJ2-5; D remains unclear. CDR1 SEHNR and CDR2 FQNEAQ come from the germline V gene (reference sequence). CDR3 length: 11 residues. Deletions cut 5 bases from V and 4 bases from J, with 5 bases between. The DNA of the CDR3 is TGTGCCAGCAGCCGTCGAGAGACCCAGTACTTC. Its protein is CASSRRETQYF.

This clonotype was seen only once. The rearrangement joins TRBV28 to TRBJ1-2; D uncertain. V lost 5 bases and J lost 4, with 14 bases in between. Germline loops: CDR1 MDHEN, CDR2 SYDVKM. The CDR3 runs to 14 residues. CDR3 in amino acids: CASSPPSLTYGYTF. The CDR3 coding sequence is TGTGCCAGCAGTCCTCCGTCGCTGACCTATGGCTACACCTTC.

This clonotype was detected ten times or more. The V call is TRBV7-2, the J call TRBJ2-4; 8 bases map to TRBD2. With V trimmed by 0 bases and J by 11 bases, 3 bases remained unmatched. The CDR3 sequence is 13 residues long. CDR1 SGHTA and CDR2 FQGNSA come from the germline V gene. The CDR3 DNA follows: TGTGCCAGCAGCTTAGCGGCGGGAGGAGTTCAGTACTTC. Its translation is CASSLAAGGVQYF.

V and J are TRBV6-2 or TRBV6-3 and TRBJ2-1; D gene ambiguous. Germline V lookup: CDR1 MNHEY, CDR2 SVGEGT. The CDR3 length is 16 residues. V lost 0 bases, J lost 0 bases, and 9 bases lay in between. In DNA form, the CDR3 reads TGTGCCAGCAGTTACTCAGTTCTAGGCTCCTACAATGAGCAGTTCTTC. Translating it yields CASSYSVLGSYNEQFF.

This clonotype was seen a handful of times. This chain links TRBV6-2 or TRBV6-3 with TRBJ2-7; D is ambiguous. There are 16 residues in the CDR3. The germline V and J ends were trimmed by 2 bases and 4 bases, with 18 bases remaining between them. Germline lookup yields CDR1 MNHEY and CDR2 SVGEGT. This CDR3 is CASSYGGTQSWYEQYF. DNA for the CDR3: TGTGCCAGCAGTTACGGCGGAACCCAGTCATGGTACGAGCAGTACTTC.

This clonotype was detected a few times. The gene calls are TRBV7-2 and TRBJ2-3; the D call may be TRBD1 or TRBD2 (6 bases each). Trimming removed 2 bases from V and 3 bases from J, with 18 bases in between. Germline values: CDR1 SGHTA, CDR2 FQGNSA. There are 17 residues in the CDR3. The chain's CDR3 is CASSLRASEGGTDTQYF. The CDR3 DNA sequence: TGTGCCAGCAGCTTAAGAGCCTCCGAAGGGGGGACAGATACGCAGTATTTT.

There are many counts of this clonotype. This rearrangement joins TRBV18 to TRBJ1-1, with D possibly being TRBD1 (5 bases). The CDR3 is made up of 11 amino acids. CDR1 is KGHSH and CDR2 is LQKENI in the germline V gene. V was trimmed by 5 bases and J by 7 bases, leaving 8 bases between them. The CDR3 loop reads CASSKQDEAFF. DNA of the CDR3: TGTGCCAGCTCAAAACAGGATGAAGCTTTCTTT.

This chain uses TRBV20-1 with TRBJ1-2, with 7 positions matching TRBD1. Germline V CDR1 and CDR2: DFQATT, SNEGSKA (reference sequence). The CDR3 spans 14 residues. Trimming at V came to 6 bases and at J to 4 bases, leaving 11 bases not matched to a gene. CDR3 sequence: CSAKTGSTAYGYTF. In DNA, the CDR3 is TGCAGTGCCAAGACAGGGAGCACGGCCTATGGCTACACCTTC.

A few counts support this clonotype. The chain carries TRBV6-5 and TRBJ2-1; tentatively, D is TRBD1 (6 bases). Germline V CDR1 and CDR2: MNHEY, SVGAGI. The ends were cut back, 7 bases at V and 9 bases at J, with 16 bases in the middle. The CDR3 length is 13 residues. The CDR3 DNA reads TGTGCCAGCACCAGGGGCCCAGCCGGTGAGCAGTTCTTC. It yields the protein CASTRGPAGEQFF.

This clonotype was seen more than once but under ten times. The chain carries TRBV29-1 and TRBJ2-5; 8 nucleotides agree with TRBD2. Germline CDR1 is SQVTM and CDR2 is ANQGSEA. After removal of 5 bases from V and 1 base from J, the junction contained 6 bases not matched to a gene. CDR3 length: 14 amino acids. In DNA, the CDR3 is TGCAGCGTTCATTTAGCGGGAACCCAAGAGACCCAGTACTTC. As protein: CSVHLAGTQETQYF.

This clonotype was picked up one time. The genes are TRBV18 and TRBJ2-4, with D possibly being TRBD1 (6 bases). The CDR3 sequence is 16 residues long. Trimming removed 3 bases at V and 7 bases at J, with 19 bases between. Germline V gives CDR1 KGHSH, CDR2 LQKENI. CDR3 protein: CASSPTQPSRGNIQYF. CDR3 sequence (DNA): TGTGCCAGCTCACCGACGCAACCCTCAAGGGGGAACATTCAGTACTTC. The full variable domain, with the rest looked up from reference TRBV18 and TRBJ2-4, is NAGVMQNPRHLVRRRGQEARLRCSPMKGHSHVYWYRQLPEEGLKFMVYLQKENIIDESGMPKERFSAEFPKEGPSILRIQQVVRGDSAAYFCASSPTQPSRGNIQYFGAGTRLSVL.

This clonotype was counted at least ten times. The CDR3 loop reads CASSSWTGQYNQPQHF. The CDR3 coding sequence is TGTGCCAGCAGTTCCTGGACAGGCCAGTACAATCAGCCCCAGCATTTT. The gene calls are TRBV6-6 and TRBJ1-5; 7 bases fit TRBD1. Germline V gene sequence: CDR1 MNHNY, CDR2 SVGAGI (reference sequence). The CDR3 is 16 amino acids. V lost 4 bases, J lost 3 bases, and 9 bases stayed unmatched.